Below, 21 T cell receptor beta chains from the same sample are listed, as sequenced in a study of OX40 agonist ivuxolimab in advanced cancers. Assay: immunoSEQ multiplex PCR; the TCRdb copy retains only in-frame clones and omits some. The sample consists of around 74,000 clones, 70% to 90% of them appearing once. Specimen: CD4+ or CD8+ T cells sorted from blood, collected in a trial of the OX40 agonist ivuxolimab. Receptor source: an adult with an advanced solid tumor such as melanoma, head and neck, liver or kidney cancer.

CDR3: CASRRERRGIDQPQHF. CDR3 sequence (DNA): TGTGCCAGCAGAAGGGAAAGGCGGGGAATCGATCAGCCCCAGCATTTT. The gene calls are TRBV6-6 and TRBJ1-5; no reliable D call. V dropped 6 bases and J dropped 5 bases, with 20 bases sitting between them. The CDR3 loop spans 16 amino acids. The germline CDR1 and CDR2 sequences are MNHNY and SVGAGI (reference sequence).

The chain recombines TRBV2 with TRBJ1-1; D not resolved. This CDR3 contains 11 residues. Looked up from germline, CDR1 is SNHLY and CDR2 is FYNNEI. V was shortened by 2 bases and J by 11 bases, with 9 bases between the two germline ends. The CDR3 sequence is CASSETVRAFF. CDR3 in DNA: TGTGCCAGCAGTGAAACCGTCCGGGCTTTCTTT.

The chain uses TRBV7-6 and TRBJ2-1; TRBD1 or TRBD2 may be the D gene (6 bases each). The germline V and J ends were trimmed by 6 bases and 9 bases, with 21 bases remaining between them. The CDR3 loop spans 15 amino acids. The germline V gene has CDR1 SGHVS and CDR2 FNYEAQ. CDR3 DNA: TGTGCCAGCAGTCCAGTTCTGGAGGGGGTCAGTGAGCAGTTCTTC. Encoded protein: CASSPVLEGVSEQFF.

CDR3 DNA sequence: TGTGCCAGAAAACAAGGACAGCCCTATGGCTACACCTTC. The encoded protein is CARKQGQPYGYTF. The rearrangement uses TRBV19 and TRBJ1-2; maybe TRBD1 (6 bases). Germline CDR1 and CDR2: LNHDA and SQIVND (reference sequence). The CDR3 sequence is 13 residues long. The ends were cut back, 9 bases at V and 4 bases at J, with 15 bases in the middle. Using reference TRBV19 and TRBJ1-2 for the parts outside the CDR3, the full variable domain is DGGITQSPKYLFRKEGQNVTLSCEQNLNHDAMYWYRQDPGQGLRLIYYSQIVNDFQKGDIAEGYSVSREKKESFPLTVTSAQKNPTAFYLCARKQGQPYGYTFGSGTRLTVV.

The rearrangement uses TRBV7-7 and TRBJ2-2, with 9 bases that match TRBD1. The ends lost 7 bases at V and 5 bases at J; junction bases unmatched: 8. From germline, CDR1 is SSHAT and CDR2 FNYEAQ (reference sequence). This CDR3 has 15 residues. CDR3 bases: TGTGCCAGCACCACCGGGACAGGGAGGACCGGGGAGCTGTTTTTT. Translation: CASTTGTGRTGELFF.

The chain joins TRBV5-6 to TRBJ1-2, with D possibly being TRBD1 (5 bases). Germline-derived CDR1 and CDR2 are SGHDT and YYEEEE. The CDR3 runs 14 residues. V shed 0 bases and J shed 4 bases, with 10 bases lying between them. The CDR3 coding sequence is TGTGCCAGCAGCTTGGTCAACGGGGGCTATGGCTACACCTTC. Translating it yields CASSLVNGGYGYTF.

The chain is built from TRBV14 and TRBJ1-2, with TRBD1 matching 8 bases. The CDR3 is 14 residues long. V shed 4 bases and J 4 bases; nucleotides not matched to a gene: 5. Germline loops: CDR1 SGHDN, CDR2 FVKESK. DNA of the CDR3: TGTGCCAGCAGCCCGACAGGGGCCACCTATGGCTACACCTTC. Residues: CASSPTGATYGYTF. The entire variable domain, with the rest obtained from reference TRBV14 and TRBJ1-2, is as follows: EAGVTQFPSHSVIEKGQTVTLRCDPISGHDNLYWYRRVMGKEIKFLLHFVKESKQDESGMPNNRFLAERTGGTYSTLKVQPAELEDSGVYFCASSPTGATYGYTFGSGTRLTVV.

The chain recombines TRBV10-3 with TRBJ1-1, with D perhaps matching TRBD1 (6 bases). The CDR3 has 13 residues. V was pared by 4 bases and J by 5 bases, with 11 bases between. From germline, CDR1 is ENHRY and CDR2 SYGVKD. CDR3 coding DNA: TGTGCCATCAGTGTACAGGGAACGACTGAAGCTTTCTTT. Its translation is CAISVQGTTEAFF.

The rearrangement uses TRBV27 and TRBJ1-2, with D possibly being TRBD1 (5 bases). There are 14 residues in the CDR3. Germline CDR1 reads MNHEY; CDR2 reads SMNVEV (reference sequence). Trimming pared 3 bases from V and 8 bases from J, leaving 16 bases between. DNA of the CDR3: TGTGCCAGCAGTTTGGGAGGGGCCTCATGGGGCTACACCTTC. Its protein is CASSLGGASWGYTF.

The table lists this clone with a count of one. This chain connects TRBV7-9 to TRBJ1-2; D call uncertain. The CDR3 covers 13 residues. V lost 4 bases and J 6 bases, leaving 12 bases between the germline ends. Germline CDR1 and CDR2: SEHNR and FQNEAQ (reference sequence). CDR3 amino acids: CASSSMALHGYTF. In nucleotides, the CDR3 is TGTGCCAGCAGCTCTATGGCCTTACATGGCTACACCTTC.

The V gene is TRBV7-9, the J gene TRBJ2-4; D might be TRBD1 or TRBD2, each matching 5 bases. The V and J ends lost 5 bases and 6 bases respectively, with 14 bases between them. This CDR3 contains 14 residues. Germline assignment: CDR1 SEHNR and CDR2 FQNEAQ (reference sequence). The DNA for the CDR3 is TGTGCCAGCAGCGGCCGGGACCACGGAAACATTCAGTACTTC. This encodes CASSGRDHGNIQYF.

Here the CDR3 reads CASSPSSYNSPLHF. In DNA form, the CDR3 reads TGTGCCAGCAGCCCGAGCTCCTATAATTCACCCCTCCACTTT. The chain joins TRBV11-2 to TRBJ1-6; no clear D. The CDR3 runs 14 residues. Trimming left V 5 bases short and J 0 bases short, with 5 bases between. The germline gives CDR1 SGHAT, CDR2 FQNNGV.

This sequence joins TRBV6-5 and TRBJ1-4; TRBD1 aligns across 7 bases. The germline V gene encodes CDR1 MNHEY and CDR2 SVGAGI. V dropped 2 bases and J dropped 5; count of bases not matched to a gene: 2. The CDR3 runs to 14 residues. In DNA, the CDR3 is TGTGCCAGCAGTTACGGGACAGTAAATGAAAAACTGTTTTTT. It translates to CASSYGTVNEKLFF.

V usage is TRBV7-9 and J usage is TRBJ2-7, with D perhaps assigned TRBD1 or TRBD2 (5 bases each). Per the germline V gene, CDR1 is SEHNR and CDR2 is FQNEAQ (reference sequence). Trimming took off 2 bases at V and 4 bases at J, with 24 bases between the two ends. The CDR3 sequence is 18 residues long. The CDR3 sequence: CASSLTPGSGMVQYEQYF. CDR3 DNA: TGTGCCAGCAGCTTAACCCCGGGGTCAGGGATGGTGCAGTACGAGCAGTACTTC.

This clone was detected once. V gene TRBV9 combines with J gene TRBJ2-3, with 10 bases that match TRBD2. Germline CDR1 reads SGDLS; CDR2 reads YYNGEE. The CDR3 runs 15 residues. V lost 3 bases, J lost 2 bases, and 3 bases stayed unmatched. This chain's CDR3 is CASSERGGFTDTQYF. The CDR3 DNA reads TGTGCCAGCAGCGAGCGGGGGGGGTTCACAGATACGCAGTATTTT. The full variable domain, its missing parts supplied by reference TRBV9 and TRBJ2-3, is DSGVTQTPKHLITATGQRVTLRCSPRSGDLSVYWYQQSLDQGLQFLIQYYNGEERAKGNILERFSAQQFPDLHSELNLSSLELGDSALYFCASSERGGFTDTQYFGPGTRLTVL.

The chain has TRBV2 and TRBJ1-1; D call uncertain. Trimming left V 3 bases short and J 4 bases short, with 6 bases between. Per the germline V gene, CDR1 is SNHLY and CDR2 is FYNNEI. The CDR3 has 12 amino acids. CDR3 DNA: TGTGCCAGCAGTGATTTGGGCACTGAAGCTTTCTTT. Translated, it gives CASSDLGTEAFF.

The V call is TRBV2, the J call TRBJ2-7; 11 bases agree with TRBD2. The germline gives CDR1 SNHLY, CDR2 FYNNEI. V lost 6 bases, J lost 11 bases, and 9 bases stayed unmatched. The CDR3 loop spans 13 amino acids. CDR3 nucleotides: TGTGCCAGCAGCGCCCTTTTAGCGGGGGGGGAGTACTTC. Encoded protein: CASSALLAGGEYF.

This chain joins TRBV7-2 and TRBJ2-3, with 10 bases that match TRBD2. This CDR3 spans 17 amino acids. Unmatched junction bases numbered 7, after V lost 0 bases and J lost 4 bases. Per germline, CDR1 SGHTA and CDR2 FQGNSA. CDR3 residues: CASSLAASGSAADTQYF. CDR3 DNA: TGTGCCAGCAGCTTAGCGGCTAGCGGGAGTGCAGCAGATACGCAGTATTTT.

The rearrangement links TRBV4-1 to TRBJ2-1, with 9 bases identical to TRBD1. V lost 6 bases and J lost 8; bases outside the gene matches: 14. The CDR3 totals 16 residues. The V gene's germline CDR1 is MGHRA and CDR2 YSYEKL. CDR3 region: CASRAWTGEMRDEQFF. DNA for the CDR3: TGCGCCAGCAGGGCTTGGACAGGGGAGATGAGGGATGAGCAGTTCTTC.

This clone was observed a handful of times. CDR3 protein: CASSPLAGGTDTQYF. The CDR3 DNA sequence: TGTGCCAGTAGTCCTCTAGCGGGGGGCACAGATACGCAGTATTTT. This sequence joins TRBV19 and TRBJ2-3; 10 positions agree with TRBD2. Germline CDR1 reads LNHDA; CDR2 reads SQIVND (reference sequence). Trimming removed 5 bases from V and 1 base from J; junction bases left unmatched: 3. The CDR3 is 15 amino acids.

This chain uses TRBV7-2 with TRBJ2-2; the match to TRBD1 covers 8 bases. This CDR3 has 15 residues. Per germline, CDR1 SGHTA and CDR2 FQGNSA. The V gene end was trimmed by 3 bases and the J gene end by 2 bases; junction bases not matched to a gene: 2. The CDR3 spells CASSFRGLNTGELFF. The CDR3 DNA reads TGTGCCAGCAGCTTCAGGGGGCTAAACACCGGGGAGCTGTTTTTT.